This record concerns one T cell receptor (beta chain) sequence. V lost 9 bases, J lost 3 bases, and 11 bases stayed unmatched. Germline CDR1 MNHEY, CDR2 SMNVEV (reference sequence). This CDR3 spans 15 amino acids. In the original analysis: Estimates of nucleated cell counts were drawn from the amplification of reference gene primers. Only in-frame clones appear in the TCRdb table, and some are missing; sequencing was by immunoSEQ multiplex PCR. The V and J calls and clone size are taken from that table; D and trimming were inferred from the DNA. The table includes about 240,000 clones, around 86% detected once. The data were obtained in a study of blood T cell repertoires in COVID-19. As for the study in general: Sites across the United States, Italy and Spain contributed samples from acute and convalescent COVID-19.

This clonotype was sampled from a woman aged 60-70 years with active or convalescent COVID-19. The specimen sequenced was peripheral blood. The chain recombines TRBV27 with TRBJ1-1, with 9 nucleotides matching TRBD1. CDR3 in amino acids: CARGTGKNEDTEAFF. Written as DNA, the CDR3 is TGTGCCAGGGGGACAGGGAAAAATGAAGACACTGAAGCTTTCTTT.